The 10 T cell receptor beta chains below were found in one sample sequenced in a study of early T cells in non-severe SARS-CoV-2 infection (dated by TCRdb to about 2021). The library came from 5' RACE. TCRdb lists the instrument as NextSeq 500. Clones were called with MiXCR by TCRdb after fastp trimmed the public reads at Q25, and only in-frame beta chains were retained. When rows share a CDR3 protein, they turn into one entry using the most common DNA and genes. The sample yields fewer than 85,000 distinct CDR3 sequences; about 11% were counted once. The top ten clonotypes cover around 13% of the sample. The material sequenced was whole blood, taken at baseline. Receptor source: an adult who was a healthcare worker with PCR-confirmed SARS-CoV-2 infection or an uninfected control (not recorded which).

This clonotype was counted between two and nine times. The chain couples TRBV25-1 to TRBJ1-1; D possibly corresponds to TRBD1 (5 bases). The germline V gene encodes CDR1 MGHDK and CDR2 SYGVNS. Trimming took off 7 bases at V and 5 bases at J, with 14 bases between the two ends. This CDR3 is 13 amino acids long. DNA for the CDR3: TGTGCCAGCACCCGGGCAGAGGGGACTGAAGCTTTCTTT. It encodes CASTRAEGTEAFF.

The table lists this clonotype with many counts. The chain combines TRBV20-1 with TRBJ1-5, with a tentative D call TRBD1 (5 bases). This CDR3 contains 15 residues. Germline assignment: CDR1 DFQATT and CDR2 SNEGSKA (reference sequence). V was clipped by 6 bases and J by 0 bases, with 15 bases between them. CDR3: CSASAGQFSNQPQHF. CDR3 coding DNA: TGCAGTGCCTCAGCAGGGCAGTTTAGCAATCAGCCCCAGCATTTT.

DNA for the CDR3: TGTGCCAGCACCCCAGGGACAGCCTACACCTACGAGCAGTACTTC. Translating gives CASTPGTAYTYEQYF. The gene calls are TRBV21-1 and TRBJ2-7; no check of the table's D call, TRBD1, against the DNA was made. TRBV21-1 is designated a pseudogene. The CDR3 is made up of 15 amino acids.

V and J are TRBV29-1 and TRBJ2-1; TRBD2 aligns across 10 bases. Looked up from germline, CDR1 is SQVTM and CDR2 is ANQGSEA. The CDR3 is 13 residues long. V shed 6 bases and J 8 bases; nucleotides not matched to a gene: 7. The CDR3 region is CSVDSGGIYEQFF. CDR3 coding DNA: TGCAGCGTCGATAGCGGGGGGATTTATGAGCAGTTCTTC.

This clonotype was found many times. The CDR3 DNA is TGTGCCAGCAGTTTAAAGGGAGCACTCTCCTACGAGCAGTACTTC. This encodes CASSLKGALSYEQYF. The chain is built from TRBV28 and TRBJ2-7, with D perhaps matching TRBD2 (5 bases). Deletions cut 2 bases from V and 0 bases from J, with 11 bases between. CDR3 length equals 15 residues. From germline, CDR1 is MDHEN and CDR2 SYDVKM.

At least ten counts were recorded for this clonotype. The genes are TRBV7-9 and TRBJ2-3; 13 bases align to TRBD2. The CDR3 has 15 amino acids. Germline V gene sequence: CDR1 SEHNR, CDR2 FQNEAQ (reference sequence). V shed 4 bases and J 8 bases; nucleotides not matched to a gene: 6. CDR3 DNA sequence: TGTGCCAGCAGCTCGGGACTAGCGGGGTTGGGTACGCAGTATTTT. The encoded protein is CASSSGLAGLGTQYF.

This clonotype came up a few times. This chain connects TRBV12-5 to TRBJ2-5, with D possibly being TRBD1 (5 bases). With 6 bases removed from V and 5 bases from J, the gap between germline ends came to 16 bases. The CDR3 loop spans 14 amino acids. Germline V gene data show CDR1 as LGHNT and CDR2 as FRNRAP. CDR3 sequence (DNA): TGTGCTAGTGGCCCTTCCGGCAGGGCGGAGACCCAGTACTTC. It encodes CASGPSGRAETQYF.

This clonotype was counted ten times or more. The rearrangement uses TRBV6-2 or TRBV6-3 and TRBJ2-7, with D perhaps matching TRBD1 (5 bases). The germline gives CDR1 MNHEY, CDR2 SVGEGT. CDR3 length: 12 amino acids. V was shortened by 4 bases and J by 4 bases, with 8 bases between the two germline ends. The CDR3 nucleotides read TGTGCCAGCAGTTCAGGGAATTACGAGCAGTACTTC. This codes for CASSSGNYEQYF.

This clonotype was seen a few times. This chain links TRBV6-6 with TRBJ1-6; no definite D call. CDR3 length: 14 residues. V was trimmed by 1 base and J by 8 bases, leaving 9 bases between them. The germline CDR1 and CDR2 sequences are MNHNY and SVGAGI (reference sequence). The CDR3 protein is CASSYYSKDSPLHF. CDR3 sequence (DNA): TGTGCCAGCAGTTACTACAGCAAAGATTCACCCCTCCACTTT.

This clonotype has just a few counts. The chain uses TRBV5-1 and TRBJ1-1; a weak D match, TRBD1 (5 bases). The CDR3 spans 14 residues. Per the germline V gene, CDR1 is SGHRS and CDR2 is YFSETQ. V was shortened by 0 bases and J by 6 bases, with 12 bases between the two germline ends. The CDR3 DNA reads TGCGCCAGCAGCTTGGGGGGCGCGGTATCTGAAGCTTTCTTT. This translates into CASSLGGAVSEAFF.